The rows below give T cell receptor beta chains drawn from one sample of a study of T-cell reconstitution after alpha-beta-depleted transplantation in children. In TCRdb, the PCR reads were re-called with MiXCR into one record per CDR3 protein. The table includes some 120,000 distinct CDR3 sequences, about a tenth detected once. The material sequenced was PBMCs, taken before TCRalphabeta/CD19-depleted stem cell transplant. These receptor sequences come from a boy under 10 years old with acute lymphoblastic leukemia, due to receive a stem cell transplant. The CDR3 runs from the conserved cysteine through the conserved F or W. Each record gives: V gene, clone size, D gene, J gene, CDR3 protein, CDR3 DNA. A D gene is named only where the DNA matches it firmly. Some rows have no size entry. The others give once, few or many, or a class for an expanded clone.

>TRBV2|many|TRBD1|TRBJ2-1
CASSEGTGDFDEQFF
TGTGCCAGCAGTGAGGGGACAGGGGATTTCGATGAGCAGTTCTTC
>TRBV5-1|NA|TRBD1|TRBJ1-2
CASSSDRGPFGYTF
TGCGCCAGCAGCTCTGACAGGGGCCCTTTTGGCTACACCTTC
>TRBV11-2|few|NA|TRBJ2-1
CASSSIGEESEQFF
TGTGCCAGCAGCTCCATCGGGGAGGAGTCTGAGCAGTTCTTC
>TRBV20-1|many|NA|TRBJ2-5
CSASWRPPFLGLETQYF
TGCAGTGCTAGCTGGCGGCCCCCGTTCTTAGGCTTAGAGACCCAGTACTTC
>TRBV12-3/TRBV12-4|many|NA|TRBJ2-5
CASSSRLTKEIETQYF
TGTGCCAGCAGTTCACGGCTGACGAAGGAGATTGAGACCCAGTACTTC
>TRBV25-1|few|TRBD2|TRBJ2-5
CASSAKRESGETQYF
TGTGCCAGCAGTGCTAAGCGGGAATCGGGGGAGACCCAGTACTTC
>TRBV6-1|many|NA|TRBJ2-7
CARRSRAGLPYEQYF
TGTGCCAGAAGGTCCCGGGCGGGATTACCCTACGAGCAGTACTTC
>TRBV30|NA|NA|TRBJ1-3
CAWSISGNTIYF
TGTGCCTGGAGTATTTCTGGAAACACCATATATTTT
>TRBV19|few|TRBD2|TRBJ2-1
CASSISPPGGSKNEQFF
TGTGCCAGTAGTATATCTCCCCCGGGCGGGAGTAAGAATGAGCAGTTCTTC
>TRBV6-2/TRBV6-3|many|TRBD1|TRBJ2-3
CASSYSSGQGAPIGTDTQYF
TGTGCCAGCAGTTACAGCTCGGGACAGGGGGCGCCTATCGGCACAGATACGCAGTATTTT
>TRBV12-3/TRBV12-4|NA|NA|TRBJ2-6
CAAGRAWANVLTF
TGTGCCGCGGGGCGGGCCTGGGCCAACGTCCTGACTTTC
>TRBV24-1|many|NA|TRBJ2-5
CATSEARTQETQYF
TGTGCCACCAGTGAAGCACGAACTCAAGAGACCCAGTACTTC
>TRBV12-3/TRBV12-4|NA|TRBD1|TRBJ2-3
CASSESGTGALTQYF
TGTGCCAGCAGTGAATCCGGGACAGGGGCCCTTACGCAGTATTTT
>TRBV7-9|many|NA|TRBJ1-1
CASSSNSGRGGTEAFF
TGTGCCAGCAGTAGCAACAGTGGGAGGGGAGGCACTGAAGCTTTCTTT
>TRBV5-1|many|NA|TRBJ2-3
CASRWDLPSTDTQYF
TGCGCCAGCCGCTGGGACTTGCCTAGCACAGATACGCAGTATTTT
>TRBV20-1|NA|TRBD1|TRBJ2-7
CSARDSFGTDYEQYF
TGCAGTGCTAGAGATTCTTTCGGGACAGACTACGAGCAGTACTTC
>TRBV6-5|NA|TRBD2|TRBJ2-7
CASSYRTSVSNEQYF
TGTGCCAGCAGTTACCGGACTAGCGTTTCCAACGAGCAGTACTTC
>TRBV5-1|NA|TRBD2|TRBJ2-1
CASSYQGLAGVLDEQFF
TGCGCCAGCAGCTACCAGGGACTAGCGGGAGTGTTAGATGAGCAGTTCTTC
>TRBV20-1|few|TRBD1|TRBJ1-1
CSAPPGGALEAFF
TGCAGTGCTCCTCCAGGGGGGGCGCTTGAAGCTTTCTTT
>TRBV12-3/TRBV12-4|many|NA|TRBJ2-7
CASSFSGRTYEQYF
TGTGCCAGCAGTTTCTCCGGGCGAACCTACGAGCAGTACTTC
>TRBV5-1|many|NA|TRBJ2-1
CASSLDGTYNEQFF
TGCGCCAGCAGCTTGGACGGAACTTACAATGAGCAGTTCTTC
>TRBV19|many|NA|TRBJ2-5
CASSSPQGTQYF
TGTGCCAGTAGTTCCCCTCAGGGGACCCAGTACTTC
>TRBV12-3/TRBV12-4|many|NA|TRBJ1-2
CASSLTGTSPYGYTF
TGTGCCAGCAGTTTAACCGGGACATCGCCGTATGGCTACACCTTC
>TRBV7-9|NA|NA|TRBJ1-2
CASSAPPDKDYGYTF
TGTGCCAGCAGCGCCCCCCCTGACAAAGACTATGGCTACACCTTC
>TRBV5-4|once|NA|TRBJ2-1
CASSHEGWSSYNEQFF
TGTGCCAGCAGCCACGAGGGGTGGAGCTCCTACAATGAGCAGTTCTTC
>TRBV20-1|NA|NA|TRBJ2-3
CSAGAMGTDTQYF
TGCAGTGCTGGGGCTATGGGCACAGATACGCAGTATTTT
>TRBV5-1|few|NA|TRBJ1-2
CASSNRASDGYTF
TGCGCCAGCAGCAACCGGGCCTCCGATGGCTACACCTTC
>TRBV12-3/TRBV12-4|few|NA|TRBJ1-1
CASSVTVMNTEAFF
TGTGCCAGCAGTGTGACAGTCATGAACACTGAAGCTTTCTTT
>TRBV7-3|few|NA|TRBJ2-3
CASSLLRAPDTQYF
TGTGCCAGCAGCTTACTCAGGGCCCCAGATACGCAGTATTTT
>TRBV28|few|NA|TRBJ2-7
CASKGTYEQYF
TGTGCCAGCAAAGGAACGTACGAGCAGTACTTC
>TRBV5-5|many|TRBD2|TRBJ2-5
CASSSELAARIETQYF
TGTGCCAGCAGCTCTGAACTAGCGGCTCGGATAGAGACCCAGTACTTC
>TRBV5-5|few|NA|TRBJ1-5
CASSAGQLGQPQHF
TGTGCCAGCAGCGCCGGACAGCTTGGTCAGCCCCAGCATTTT
>TRBV5-1|few|NA|TRBJ2-3
CASKSGQYTDTQYF
TGCGCCAGCAAATCGGGGCAATACACAGATACGCAGTATTTT
>TRBV5-1|NA|NA|TRBJ2-7
CASSANPDTYEQYF
TGCGCCAGCAGCGCAAACCCCGACACCTACGAGCAGTACTTC
>TRBV7-2|few|NA|TRBJ2-3
CASSLSRGAWGDTQYF
TGTGCCAGCAGCCTCTCAAGGGGGGCGTGGGGAGATACGCAGTATTTT
>TRBV12-3/TRBV12-4|NA|NA|TRBJ1-6
CASSLRDNSPLHF
TGTGCCAGCAGTTTGAGAGATAATTCACCCCTCCACTTT
>TRBV5-1|many|TRBD1|TRBJ1-1
CASSRGQEGTEAFF
TGCGCCAGCAGCAGGGGACAGGAGGGCACTGAAGCTTTCTTT